Listed below are T cell receptor beta chains from one sample, sequenced in a study of blood T cell repertoires in COVID-19. Sequenced by immunoSEQ multiplex PCR; TCRdb stores in-frame clones only, minus some. The sample lists approximately 470,000 clones, about nine tenths seen once, with roughly 0.7% in the top ten. Sequenced material: PBMCs or T cells enriched from blood (not recorded which). The receptor set was obtained from a woman younger than 35 who had recovered from COVID-19. CDR3s include the opening cysteine and the closing phenylalanine or tryptophan. The D gene is left open where the match is weak. Rows may omit the clone size; those that give it use once, few, many or a size class.

size	V	J	D	CDR3	DNA
once	TRBV6-2/TRBV6-3	TRBJ2-2	TRBD1	CASSFTQTGGFNTGELFF	TGTGCCAGCAGCTTCACACAGACAGGGGGATTCAACACCGGGGAGCTGTTTTTT
once	TRBV7-8	TRBJ2-7	-	CASSREPSYEQYF	TGTGCCAGCAGCCGGGAGCCATCCTACGAGCAGTACTTC
-	TRBV7-8	TRBJ1-2	-	CASSTQGRGYTF	TGTGCCAGCAGCACACAGGGAAGAGGCTACACCTTC
-	TRBV6-4	TRBJ2-6	-	CASSDSSSPGTGANVLTF	TGTGCCAGCAGTGACTCGAGTAGTCCCGGGACTGGGGCCAACGTCCTGACTTTC
-	TRBV12-5	TRBJ1-5	TRBD1	CASGFSGTVDQPQHF	TGTGCTAGTGGTTTCTCCGGGACAGTCGATCAGCCCCAGCATTTT
-	TRBV5-1	TRBJ1-3	TRBD1	CASSLNGGTEGNTIYF	TGCGCCAGCAGCCTCAATGGCGGGACAGAGGGAAACACCATATATTTT
-	TRBV5-1	TRBJ1-1	-	CASSLAGGTTEAFF	TGCGCCAGCAGCCTGGCAGGAGGCACCACTGAAGCTTTCTTT
-	TRBV5-1	TRBJ2-2	-	CASSLQGPTNTGELFF	TGCGCCAGCAGCCTCCAGGGCCCTACGAACACCGGGGAGCTGTTTTTT
-	TRBV11-2	TRBJ2-7	-	CASSLDTIYEQYF	TGTGCCAGCAGCCTCGACACAATCTACGAGCAGTACTTC
-	TRBV9	TRBJ1-2	-	CASSVGRGDNYGYTF	TGTGCCAGCAGCGTAGGTAGGGGTGATAACTATGGCTACACCTTC
-	TRBV2	TRBJ2-3	-	CASTEATSTDTQYF	TGTGCCAGCACAGAGGCCACTAGCACAGATACGCAGTATTTT
-	TRBV7-6	TRBJ2-7	TRBD1	CASSHVPPGTGELEQYF	TGTGCCAGCAGCCACGTCCCCCCCGGGACAGGGGAGCTCGAGCAGTACTTC
-	TRBV27	TRBJ1-2	TRBD1	CASSPWTGGFGGYTF	TGTGCCAGCAGTCCCTGGACAGGGGGCTTCGGGGGCTACACCTTC
-	TRBV19	TRBJ2-3	-	CASSHPVRGDTQYF	TGTGCCAGTAGTCACCCCGTGAGGGGGGATACGCAGTATTTT
-	TRBV5-6	TRBJ2-4	TRBD1	CASSLEAGTAGAKNIQYF	TGTGCCAGCAGCTTGGAAGCCGGGACAGCAGGGGCCAAAAACATTCAGTACTTC
-	TRBV7-9	TRBJ1-2	-	CASSRDILNYGYTF	TGTGCCAGCAGCCGGGACATCCTAAACTATGGCTACACCTTC
-	TRBV6-4	TRBJ1-2	TRBD1	CASSERPGQGINYGYTF	TGTGCCAGCAGTGAAAGACCGGGACAGGGAATTAACTATGGCTACACCTTC
few	TRBV7-2	TRBJ2-1	-	CASSLAATEDNEQFF	TGTGCCAGCAGCTTAGCGGCCACGGAGGATAATGAGCAGTTCTTC
-	TRBV2	TRBJ2-7	-	CASIRGEYEQYF	TGTGCCAGCATTCGCGGGGAATACGAGCAGTACTTC
-	TRBV19	TRBJ1-1	-	CASRLGSAGTEAFF	TGTGCCAGTAGGTTGGGAAGTGCGGGCACTGAAGCTTTCTTT
-	TRBV7-8	TRBJ1-1	-	CASSLFPDTEAFF	TGTGCCAGCAGCTTATTCCCCGACACTGAAGCTTTCTTT
-	TRBV6-6	TRBJ2-7	TRBD2	CASRIGTSGAYEQYF	TGTGCCAGCAGAATCGGGACTAGCGGGGCCTACGAGCAGTACTTC
-	TRBV30	TRBJ1-1	-	CAWSVRVEAFF	TGTGCCTGGAGTGTACGGGTTGAAGCTTTCTTT
-	TRBV6-5	TRBJ2-3	-	CASRSGGGGGDTQYF	TGTGCCAGCAGGTCGGGGGGAGGAGGGGGAGATACGCAGTATTTT
-	TRBV29-1	TRBJ1-1	-	CSVCYLNTEAFF	TGCAGCGTATGTTATTTGAACACTGAAGCTTTCTTT
-	TRBV4-1	TRBJ2-5	TRBD2	CASSQERLAGALGAQYF	TGCGCCAGCAGCCAAGAGAGGCTAGCGGGGGCCCTGGGGGCCCAGTACTTC
-	TRBV30	TRBJ1-3	-	CAWSRVSGNTIYF	TGTGCCTGGAGTCGAGTCTCTGGAAACACCATATATTTT
-	TRBV15	TRBJ1-3	-	CATSANREEDTRYGNTIYF	TGTGCCACCAGTGCTAACCGGGAGGAGGACACACGTTACGGAAACACCATATATTTT
once	TRBV28	TRBJ1-6	TRBD1	CASSPGTGGSSPLHF	TGTGCCAGCAGTCCTGGGACAGGGGGTAGTTCACCCCTCCACTTT
-	TRBV27	TRBJ1-1	-	CASSPNRVGAEAFF	TGTGCCAGCAGTCCTAACAGGGTTGGGGCTGAAGCTTTCTTT
-	TRBV10-3	TRBJ2-7	-	CAISERLGHYEQYF	TGTGCCATCAGTGAGCGGTTGGGGCACTACGAGCAGTACTTC
-	TRBV6-5	TRBJ1-2	TRBD1	CASSNQDRVGYTF	TGTGCCAGCAGTAACCAGGACAGGGTAGGCTACACCTTC